Described below is a single T cell receptor beta chain sequence and its context. The lung tissue was taken at least 3 cm from the tumor in the same resection. The CDR3 contains 16 residues. CDR1 and CDR2 from the germline V gene are SGHDT and YYEEEE. Trimming left V 0 bases short and J 6 bases short, with 15 bases between. Measured with immunoSEQ multiplex PCR; TCRdb has only the in-frame clones, and not every one. The sample includes some 10,000 clones, 50% to 75% seen only once; the top ten take over 15%. The data were obtained in a study of CD4 T cells in lung cancer. Study-level information: CD4+ clones recognizing candidate mutation-encoded neoepitopes were isolated from blood.

The sequence came from a man aged 60 to 75 with non-small cell lung cancer. V gene TRBV5-6 combines with J gene TRBJ2-2; D is perhaps TRBD2 (6 bases). Sequencing used normal lung tissue taken away from the tumor. Here the CDR3 DNA reads TGTGCCAGCAGCTTGGTTCCCCTTACGGGAGCCGGGGAGCTGTTTTTT. It yields the protein CASSLVPLTGAGELFF. Looking up the rest from reference TRBV5-6 and TRBJ2-2 gives the full variable domain: DAGVTQSPTHLIKTRGQQVTLRCSPKSGHDTVSWYQQALGQGPQFIFQYYEEEERQRGNFPDRFSGHQFPNYSSELNVNALLLGDSALYLCASSLVPLTGAGELFFGEGSRLTVL.